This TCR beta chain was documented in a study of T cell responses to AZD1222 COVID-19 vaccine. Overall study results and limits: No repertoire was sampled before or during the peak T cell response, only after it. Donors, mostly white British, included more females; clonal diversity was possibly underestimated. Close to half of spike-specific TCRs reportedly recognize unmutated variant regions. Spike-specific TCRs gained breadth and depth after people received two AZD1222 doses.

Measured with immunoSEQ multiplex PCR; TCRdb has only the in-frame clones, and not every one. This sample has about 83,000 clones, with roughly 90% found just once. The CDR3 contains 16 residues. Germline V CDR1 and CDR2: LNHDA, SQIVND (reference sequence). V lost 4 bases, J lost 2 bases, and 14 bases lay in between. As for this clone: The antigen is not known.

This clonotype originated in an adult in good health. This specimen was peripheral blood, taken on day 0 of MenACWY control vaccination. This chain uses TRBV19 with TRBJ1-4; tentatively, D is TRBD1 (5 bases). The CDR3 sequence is CASSSPRGDTNEKLFF. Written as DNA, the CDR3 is TGTGCCAGTAGTAGCCCGCGGGGGGACACTAATGAAAAACTGTTTTTT.